One sample yielded the 29 T cell receptor beta chains listed below, sequenced in a study of early T cells in non-severe SARS-CoV-2 infection. TCRdb reanalysed the 5' RACE reads using MiXCR and keeps one entry per CDR3 protein. The table lists tens of thousands of distinct CDR3 sequences, around 20% of them singletons. The sequencing used whole blood, collected at baseline. Receptors originate from an adult who was a healthcare worker with PCR-confirmed SARS-CoV-2 infection or an uninfected control (not recorded which).

Comments on this clonotype: The DNA is left out, because the CDR3 cannot be placed on it with certainty; the CDR3 is given as TCRdb lists it. The chain has TRBV14 and TRBJ2-1; the table's TRBD1 call for D was not verified on the DNA. The CDR3 is 22 residues long, ends included. Germline values: CDR1 SGHDN, CDR2 FVKESK. CDR3 residues: CASSFLTGGNFRARDSPNEQFF.

A few counts support this clonotype. The CDR3 region is CASSKGPGGTEAFF. CDR3 nucleotide sequence: TGTGCCAGCAGCAAAGGACCAGGGGGCACTGAAGCTTTCTTT. The chain recombines TRBV21-1 with TRBJ1-1; no DNA check was done on the table's D call, TRBD1. TRBV21-1 is a pseudogene locus. CDR3 length: 14 residues.

This clonotype was observed a handful of times. This chain joins TRBV6-2 or TRBV6-3 and TRBJ2-1; D gene uncertain. The CDR3 sequence is 12 residues long. V was cut by 4 bases and J by 4 bases, with 5 bases left in between. Germline CDR1 is MNHEY and CDR2 is SVGEGT. CDR3 residues: CASSSQYNEQFF. For the CDR3, the DNA is TGTGCCAGCAGTTCACAATACAATGAGCAGTTCTTC.

There are a few counts of this clonotype. The chain links TRBV10-3 to TRBJ2-3; 11 positions match TRBD1. Germline V gives CDR1 ENHRY, CDR2 SYGVKD. The CDR3 loop spans 16 amino acids. Trimming took 3 bases from V and 3 from J; bases not matched to a gene: 5. CDR3 in amino acids: CAISDPGQGATDTQYF. The CDR3 coding sequence is TGTGCCATCAGTGACCCAGGACAGGGGGCAACAGATACGCAGTATTTT.

There are a few counts of this clonotype. The chain combines TRBV6-1 with TRBJ1-1, with D perhaps matching TRBD1 (5 bases). The CDR3 is 15 residues long. The germline V gene has CDR1 MNHNS and CDR2 SASEGT. The V end lost 6 bases, the J end lost 2 bases, and 16 bases lay between the germline ends. The CDR3 DNA sequence: TGTGCCAGCAGAAGTAGACAGACCACTAACACTGAAGCTTTCTTT. Its translation is CASRSRQTTNTEAFF.

In this sample, this clonotype turned up many times. This chain links TRBV12-3 or TRBV12-4 with TRBJ1-5; 9 nucleotides agree with TRBD1. This CDR3 region has 17 residues. J lost 2 bases, V lost 5 bases, and 10 bases had no gene match. In DNA, the CDR3 is TGTGCCAGCAGTACCTGGACAGGGGCGGATCGCAATCAGCCCCAGCATTTT. This translates into CASSTWTGADRNQPQHF.

A few counts support this clonotype. The chain carries TRBV5-4 and TRBJ2-1; TRBD1 matches at 8 bases. This CDR3 region has 15 residues. Germline V gene data show CDR1 as SGHNT and CDR2 as YYREEE (reference sequence). The V segment lost 5 bases and the J segment 5 bases; nucleotides outside the gene matches: 9. The CDR3 loop reads CASRVADRAHNEQFF. Here the CDR3 DNA reads TGTGCCAGCAGAGTCGCGGACAGGGCCCACAATGAGCAGTTCTTC.

This clonotype was counted many times. This chain uses TRBV2 with TRBJ2-5; D is undetermined. Germline CDR1 SNHLY, CDR2 FYNNEI. This CDR3 is 14 amino acids long. V lost 8 bases and J 2 bases, leaving 15 bases between the germline ends. The CDR3 sequence is CASLQQTRQETQYF. In DNA form, the CDR3 reads TGTGCCAGCCTTCAACAGACTCGGCAAGAGACCCAGTACTTC.

This clonotype has only a few counts. The chain employs TRBV7-8 and TRBJ1-6, with 7 bases fitting TRBD1. V lost 4 bases, J lost 7 bases, and 7 bases stayed unmatched. Per the germline V gene, CDR1 is SGHVS and CDR2 is FQNEAQ. The CDR3 consists of 15 residues. The DNA for the CDR3 is TGTGCCAGCAGCTCGCCCACAGGGGCCAATTCACCCCTCCACTTT. Translated: CASSSPTGANSPLHF.

The rearrangement joins TRBV7-8 to TRBJ2-2, with D possibly matching TRBD2 (5 bases). The length of the CDR3 is 15 residues. In germline, CDR1 is SGHVS, CDR2 FQNEAQ. V dropped 2 bases and J dropped 4 bases, with 11 bases sitting between them. CDR3 sequence (DNA): TGTGCCAGCAGCTTACCCAACCGGGGCACCGGGGAGCTGTTTTTT. Its translation is CASSLPNRGTGELFF.

CDR3 coding DNA: TGCGCCAGCAGCCAAGTTACTAGCGGCCGCGTGGATACGCAGTATTTT. The encoded protein is CASSQVTSGRVDTQYF. V gene TRBV4-3 combines with J gene TRBJ2-3; TRBD2 matches at 8 bases. The CDR3 loop spans 16 amino acids. Germline values: CDR1 LGHNA, CDR2 YSLEER. The ends lost 1 base at V and 6 bases at J; junction bases unmatched: 9.

The genes are TRBV27 and TRBJ1-2; D gene ambiguous. This CDR3 is built from 13 residues. Germline V lookup: CDR1 MNHEY, CDR2 SMNVEV (reference sequence). V was trimmed by 3 bases and J by 4 bases, leaving 9 bases between them. Here the CDR3 DNA reads TGTGCCAGCAGTTTGGCCAGATCCTATGGCTACACCTTC. Translating gives CASSLARSYGYTF.

This clonotype occurred a few times. The chain couples TRBV7-8 to TRBJ1-5, with 7 bases fitting TRBD1. The germline gives CDR1 SGHVS, CDR2 FQNEAQ. V lost 5 bases to trimming and J lost 3 bases; unmatched junction nucleotides: 4. This CDR3 has 14 residues. CDR3 nucleotides: TGTGCCAGCAGCCCCGGACAGGTCAATCAGCCCCAGCATTTT. Protein product: CASSPGQVNQPQHF.

The chain is built from TRBV6-5 and TRBJ2-5; D is perhaps TRBD2 (7 bases). From germline, CDR1 is MNHEY and CDR2 SVGAGI. The CDR3 is 15 residues long. The V end was cut by 2 bases, the J end by 2 bases, with 12 bases between. CDR3 sequence: CASSYIAGAQETQYF. The CDR3 coding sequence is TGTGCCAGCAGTTACATCGCGGGGGCTCAAGAGACCCAGTACTTC.

This chain uses TRBV16 with TRBJ2-3; D may be TRBD1 (6 bases). The CDR3 totals 14 residues. Deletions cut 4 bases from V and 11 bases from J, with 19 bases between. From germline, CDR1 is KGHSY and CDR2 FQNENV. CDR3 protein: CASSPPGQGIKQYF. The CDR3 nucleotides read TGTGCCAGCAGCCCCCCTGGGCAGGGGATTAAGCAGTATTTT.

This clonotype came up many times. V usage is TRBV29-1 and J usage is TRBJ1-2, with D possibly being TRBD1 (6 bases). Germline V lookup: CDR1 SQVTM, CDR2 ANQGSEA. V dropped 7 bases and J dropped 7 bases, with 19 bases sitting between them. The CDR3 has 13 amino acids. The CDR3 loop reads CSASGGGAAGYTF. CDR3 coding DNA: TGCAGCGCCTCGGGCGGGGGCGCGGCTGGCTACACCTTC. Full variable domain (remainder filled in from reference TRBV29-1 and TRBJ1-2): SAVISQKPSRDICQRGTSLTIQCQVDSQVTMMFWYRQQPGQSLTLIATANQGSEATYESGFVIDKFPISRPNLTFSTLTVSNMSPEDSSIYLCSASGGGAAGYTFGSGTRLTVV.

This sequence joins TRBV18 and TRBJ1-2; 7 bases fit TRBD1. V lost 4 bases to trimming and J lost 6 bases; unmatched junction nucleotides: 5. CDR1 is KGHSH, CDR2 LQKENI, per germline. The CDR3 contains 13 residues. CDR3 amino acids: CASSRTGRDGYTF. CDR3 nucleotide sequence: TGTGCCAGCTCACGGACAGGTCGGGATGGCTACACCTTC.

This clonotype came up many times. The CDR3 is CASSQADYNRETQYF. Here the CDR3 DNA reads TGCGCCAGCAGCCAAGCGGACTATAATCGTGAGACCCAGTACTTC. V is TRBV4-3 and J is TRBJ2-5; weak D call: TRBD2 (6 bases). CDR1 LGHNA and CDR2 YSLEER come from the germline V gene. The CDR3 totals 15 residues. V gave up 1 base and J gave up 5 bases, with 14 bases separating them.

This clonotype was recorded at least ten times. The chain uses TRBV6-2 or TRBV6-3 and TRBJ2-7; D remains ambiguous. In germline, CDR1 is MNHEY, CDR2 SVGEGT. This CDR3 has 13 residues. V gave up 2 bases and J gave up 2 bases, with 7 bases separating them. In DNA, the CDR3 is TGTGCCAGCAGTTACCTTGGGGCCTACGAGCAGTACTTC. This gives the protein CASSYLGAYEQYF.

This clonotype has a handful of counts. The chain couples TRBV5-1 to TRBJ1-1, with 11 bases matching TRBD1. The ends lost 4 bases at V and 4 bases at J; junction bases unmatched: 3. CDR1 is SGHRS and CDR2 is YFSETQ in the germline V gene. The CDR3 runs to 14 residues. The CDR3 loop reads CASSAGQGATEAFF. The DNA of the CDR3 is TGCGCCAGCAGCGCTGGACAGGGGGCCACTGAAGCTTTCTTT.

This clonotype was observed a handful of times. The chain couples TRBV14 to TRBJ1-1; tentative D call: TRBD1 (5 bases). CDR3 length: 13 amino acids. Germline V gives CDR1 SGHDN, CDR2 FVKESK. V was shortened by 3 bases and J by 1 base, with 6 bases between the two germline ends. CDR3 in amino acids: CASSHRANTEAFF. Written as DNA, the CDR3 is TGTGCCAGCAGCCACAGGGCGAACACTGAAGCTTTCTTT.

This clonotype came up a few times. The chain combines TRBV9 with TRBJ1-1, with TRBD1 matching over 7 bases. Per the germline V gene, CDR1 is SGDLS and CDR2 is YYNGEE. CDR3 length: 15 amino acids. Germline trimming cut 4 bases from V and 0 bases from J; bases unmatched to any gene: 6. This chain's CDR3 is CASSLGGSLNTEAFF. For the CDR3, the DNA is TGTGCCAGCAGCCTAGGGGGCAGCTTGAACACTGAAGCTTTCTTT.

This clonotype was counted between two and nine times. This chain connects TRBV7-9 to TRBJ1-6; maybe TRBD1 (5 bases). This CDR3 is 16 amino acids long. Trimming took 6 bases from V and 7 from J, leaving 19 bases between them. The germline V gene encodes CDR1 SEHNR and CDR2 FQNEAQ (reference sequence). The CDR3 DNA follows: TGTGCCAGCAGACCATCCGGCAGGGCTACAAATTCACCCCTCCACTTT. Protein: CASRPSGRATNSPLHF.

This clonotype was observed a single time. V and J are TRBV7-2 and TRBJ2-6; 14 positions match TRBD2. CDR1 SGHTA and CDR2 FQGNSA come from the germline V gene. The trim removed 5 bases at V and 2 bases at J, leaving 11 bases unmatched. This CDR3 region has 20 residues. The CDR3 here is CASSRDRPGLAGAGANVLTF. In DNA, the CDR3 is TGTGCCAGCAGCCGGGACAGACCGGGACTAGCGGGGGCTGGGGCCAACGTCCTGACTTTC.

This clonotype was found a few times. The rearrangement links TRBV4-2 to TRBJ1-6; 9 nucleotides line up with TRBD1. V gave up 1 base and J gave up 10 bases; unmatched junction bases: 5. The CDR3 totals 15 residues. CDR1 is LGHNA and CDR2 is YNFKEQ in the germline V gene. This chain's CDR3 is CASSQGTGESSPLHF. The CDR3 nucleotides read TGTGCCAGCAGCCAAGGGACAGGGGAAAGCTCACCCCTCCACTTT.

This clonotype was seen only a few times. V is TRBV12-3 or TRBV12-4 and J is TRBJ2-1, with TRBD1 as a possible D gene (6 bases). The ends were cut back, 8 bases at V and 6 bases at J, with 14 bases in the middle. The CDR3 totals 13 residues. In nucleotides, the CDR3 is TGTGCCAGCCGGAAGGGACAAAGCAATGAGCAGTTCTTC. Protein: CASRKGQSNEQFF.

The gene calls are TRBV6-2 or TRBV6-3 and TRBJ2-6, with D perhaps matching TRBD2 (5 bases). V gave up 3 bases and J gave up 0 bases, with 9 bases separating them. Germline V lookup: CDR1 MNHEY, CDR2 SVGEGT. The CDR3 spans 16 residues. CDR3 sequence: CASSYQRSSGANVLTF. The CDR3 DNA reads TGTGCCAGCAGTTATCAGCGGAGCTCTGGGGCCAACGTCCTGACTTTC.

The J gene is TRBJ1-3, the V gene TRBV7-9, with D maybe TRBD1 (5 bases). The V gene's germline CDR1 is SEHNR and CDR2 FQNEAQ (reference sequence). Trimming took off 6 bases at V and 4 bases at J, with 16 bases between the two ends. The CDR3 runs to 15 residues. The CDR3 here is CASSPWGDSGNTIYF. CDR3 DNA sequence: TGTGCCAGCAGTCCTTGGGGGGACTCAGGAAACACCATATATTTT. Drawing the rest from reference TRBV7-9 and TRBJ1-3, the complete variable domain is DTGVSQNPRHKITKRGQNVTFRCDPISEHNRLYWYRQTLGQGPEFLTYFQNEAQLEKSRLLSDRFSAERPKGSFSTLEIQRTEQGDSAMYLCASSPWGDSGNTIYFGEGSWLTVV.

This clonotype has a handful of counts. The J gene is TRBJ2-7, the V gene TRBV21-1; the D call of TRBD2 is as the table states it, not checked on the DNA. TRBV21-1 is a pseudogene. The CDR3 consists of 16 residues. The chain's CDR3 is CASIRTSGFNSYEQYF. Here the CDR3 DNA reads TGTGCCAGCATCAGGACTAGCGGGTTTAACTCCTACGAGCAGTACTTC.